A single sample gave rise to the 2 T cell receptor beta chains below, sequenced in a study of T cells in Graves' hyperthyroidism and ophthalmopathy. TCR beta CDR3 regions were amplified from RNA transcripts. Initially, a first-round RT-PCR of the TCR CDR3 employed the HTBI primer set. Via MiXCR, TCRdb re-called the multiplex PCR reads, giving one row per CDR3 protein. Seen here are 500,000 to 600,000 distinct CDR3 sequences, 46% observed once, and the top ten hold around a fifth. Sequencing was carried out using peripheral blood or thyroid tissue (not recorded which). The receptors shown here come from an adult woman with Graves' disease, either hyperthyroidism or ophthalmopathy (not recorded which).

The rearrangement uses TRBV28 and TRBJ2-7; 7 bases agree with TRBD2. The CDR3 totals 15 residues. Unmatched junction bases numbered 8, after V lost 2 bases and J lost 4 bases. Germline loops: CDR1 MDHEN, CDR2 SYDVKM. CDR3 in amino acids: CASSLGSAGVYEQYF. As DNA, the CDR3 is TGTGCCAGCAGTTTAGGATCGGCGGGAGTTTACGAGCAGTACTTC.

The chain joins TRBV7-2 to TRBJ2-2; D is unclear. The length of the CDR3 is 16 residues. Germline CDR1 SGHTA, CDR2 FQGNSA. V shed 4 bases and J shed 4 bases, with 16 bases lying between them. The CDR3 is CASSSADGTVTGELFF. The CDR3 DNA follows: TGTGCCAGCAGCTCGGCGGACGGTACAGTCACCGGGGAGCTGTTTTTT.